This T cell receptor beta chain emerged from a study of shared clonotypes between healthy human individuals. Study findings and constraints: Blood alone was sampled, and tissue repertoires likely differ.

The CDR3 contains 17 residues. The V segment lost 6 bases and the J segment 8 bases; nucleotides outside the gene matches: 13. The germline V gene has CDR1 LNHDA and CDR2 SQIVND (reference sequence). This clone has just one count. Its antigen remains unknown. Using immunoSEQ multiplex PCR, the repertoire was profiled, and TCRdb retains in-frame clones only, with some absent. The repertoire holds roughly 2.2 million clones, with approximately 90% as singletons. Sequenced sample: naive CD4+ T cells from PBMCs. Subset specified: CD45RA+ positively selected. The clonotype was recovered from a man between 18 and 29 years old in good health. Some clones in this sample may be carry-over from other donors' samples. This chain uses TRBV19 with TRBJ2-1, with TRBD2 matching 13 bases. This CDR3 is CASSGITGLAGSDEQFF. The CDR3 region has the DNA TGTGCCAGTAGCGGTATCACGGGACTAGCGGGGAGCGATGAGCAGTTCTTC.